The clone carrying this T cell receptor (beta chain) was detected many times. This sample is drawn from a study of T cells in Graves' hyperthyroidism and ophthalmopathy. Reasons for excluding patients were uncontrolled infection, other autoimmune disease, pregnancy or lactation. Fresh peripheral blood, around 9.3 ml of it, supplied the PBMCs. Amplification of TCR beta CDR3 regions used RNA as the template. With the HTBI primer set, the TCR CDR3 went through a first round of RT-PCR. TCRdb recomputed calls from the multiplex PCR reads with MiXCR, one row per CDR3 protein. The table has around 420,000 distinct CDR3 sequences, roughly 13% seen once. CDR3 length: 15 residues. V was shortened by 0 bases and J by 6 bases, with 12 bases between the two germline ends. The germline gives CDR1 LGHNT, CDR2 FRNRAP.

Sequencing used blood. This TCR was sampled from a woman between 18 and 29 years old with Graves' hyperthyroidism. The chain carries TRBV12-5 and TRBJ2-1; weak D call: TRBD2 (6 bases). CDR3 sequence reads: CASGLVLLGGNEQFF. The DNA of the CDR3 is TGTGCTAGTGGTTTGGTACTACTGGGGGGCAATGAGCAGTTCTTC. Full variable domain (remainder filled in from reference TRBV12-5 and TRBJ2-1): DARVTQTPRHKVTEMGQEVTMRCQPILGHNTVFWYRQTMMQGLELLAYFRNRAPLDDSGMPKDRFSAEMPDATLATLKIQPSEPRDSAVYFCASGLVLLGGNEQFFGPGTRLTVL.